The next 31 T cell receptor beta chains were all read from a single sample in a study of OX40 agonist ivuxolimab in advanced cancers. The protocol was immunoSEQ multiplex PCR, while the TCRdb copy is restricted to in-frame clones and leaves out a portion. The table has 60,000 to 75,000 clones, about 90% seen once; the top ten hold approximately 1.2%. Material: CD4+ or CD8+ T cells sorted from blood, obtained in a trial of the OX40 agonist ivuxolimab. All receptors come from an adult with an advanced solid tumor such as melanoma, head and neck, liver or kidney cancer.

The chain is built from TRBV30 and TRBJ2-2; TRBD2 is a possible D gene (5 bases). The V gene's germline CDR1 is GTSNPN and CDR2 SVGIG (reference sequence). V was cut by 1 base and J by 4 bases, with 10 bases left in between. This CDR3 region has 14 residues. The DNA of the CDR3 is TGTGCCTGGAGTGGGGCGGGTCGCACCGGGGAGCTGTTTTTT. Residues: CAWSGAGRTGELFF.

The rearrangement uses TRBV7-9 and TRBJ2-1; D possibly corresponds to TRBD1 (6 bases). Trimming took off 0 bases at V and 15 bases at J, with 12 bases between the two ends. This CDR3 is built from 12 residues. Germline V gives CDR1 SEHNR, CDR2 FQNEAQ (reference sequence). CDR3 in amino acids: CASSLADREGFF. The DNA of the CDR3 is TGTGCCAGCAGCTTAGCGGACAGAGAGGGGTTCTTC.

The V gene is TRBV6-1, the J gene TRBJ2-5; D not resolved. Germline V lookup: CDR1 MNHNS, CDR2 SASEGT. V lost 3 bases to trimming and J lost 0 bases, with 17 bases between them. This CDR3 region has 17 residues. CDR3: CASSDPRNYQYQETQYF. The CDR3 coding sequence is TGTGCCAGCAGTGATCCCAGAAATTACCAGTACCAAGAGACCCAGTACTTC.

The chain carries TRBV5-1 and TRBJ2-3, with D possibly being TRBD2 (5 bases). Germline V CDR1 and CDR2: SGHRS, YFSETQ. V lost 0 bases, J lost 2 bases, and 13 bases lay in between. The CDR3 is 16 residues long. CDR3 DNA sequence: TGCGCCAGCAGCTTGGCGACCGGGATGAACACAGATACGCAGTATTTT. It encodes CASSLATGMNTDTQYF.

The V and J genes are TRBV4-3 and TRBJ1-5; D ambiguous. Trimming left V 4 bases short and J 7 bases short, with 17 bases between. Looked up from germline, CDR1 is LGHNA and CDR2 is YSLEER. The CDR3 is 15 residues long. CDR3 in amino acids: CASSLVFGVRQPQHF. The DNA of the CDR3 is TGCGCCAGCAGCCTGGTTTTTGGGGTTAGGCAGCCCCAGCATTTT.

This clone was seen more than once but under ten times. The J gene is TRBJ2-7, the V gene TRBV7-9; 7 bases match TRBD2. Germline V gives CDR1 SEHNR, CDR2 FQNEAQ (reference sequence). The CDR3 spans 19 residues. V lost 2 bases and J lost 4; bases outside the gene matches: 20. The CDR3 region is CASSLWDYRATRAGYEQYF. The CDR3 nucleotides read TGTGCCAGCAGCTTATGGGACTATCGAGCGACGAGGGCCGGATACGAGCAGTACTTC.

This chain links TRBV28 with TRBJ2-7; 10 nucleotides align to TRBD1. V shed 6 bases, J shed 4 bases, and the junction held 0 bases outside the gene matches. This CDR3 is built from 12 residues. From germline, CDR1 is MDHEN and CDR2 SYDVKM. The CDR3 region is CASRDRGYEQYF. For the CDR3, the DNA is TGTGCCAGCAGGGACAGGGGGTACGAGCAGTACTTC.

The gene calls are TRBV19 and TRBJ1-1; 12 positions match TRBD1. In germline, CDR1 is LNHDA, CDR2 SQIVND (reference sequence). After removal of 7 bases from V and 5 bases from J, the junction contained 2 bases not matched to a gene. The CDR3 extends over 13 amino acids. The CDR3 protein is CASKGQGATEAFF. The DNA for the CDR3 is TGTGCCAGTAAGGGACAGGGGGCAACTGAAGCTTTCTTT.

This chain joins TRBV4-3 and TRBJ2-2, with 8 bases identical to TRBD1. Germline values: CDR1 LGHNA, CDR2 YSLEER. The CDR3 spans 15 residues. The J segment lost 5 bases and the V segment lost 3 bases, leaving 5 bases of the junction unmatched. CDR3 in DNA: TGCGCCAGCAGCCATACGGACAGGGATACCGGGGAGCTGTTTTTT. Encoded protein: CASSHTDRDTGELFF.

The chain is built from TRBV25-1 and TRBJ1-1; perhaps TRBD1 as D (6 bases). The germline CDR1 and CDR2 sequences are MGHDK and SYGVNS. V lost 2 bases and J lost 4, with 20 bases in between. The CDR3 loop spans 17 amino acids. In DNA, the CDR3 is TGTGCCAGCAGTGAACTTCCCCATCGGGGGGCTCGCACTGAAGCTTTCTTT. As protein: CASSELPHRGARTEAFF.

The chain combines TRBV5-1 with TRBJ2-3; TRBD2 might be the D (5 bases). The V end lost 1 base, the J end lost 4 bases, and 13 bases lay between the germline ends. Germline V gives CDR1 SGHRS, CDR2 YFSETQ. This CDR3 has 15 amino acids. The CDR3 sequence: CASSLRSGRPDTQYF. The DNA for the CDR3 is TGCGCCAGCAGCTTGCGCAGCGGTAGGCCAGATACGCAGTATTTT.

This clone was seen more than once but under ten times. The chain has TRBV5-1 and TRBJ1-6; D call uncertain. Trimming took 5 bases from V and 6 from J, leaving 6 bases between them. This CDR3 spans 12 amino acids. CDR1 and CDR2 (germline): SGHRS, YFSETQ. The CDR3: CASRQLNSPLHF. For the CDR3, the DNA is TGCGCCAGCAGACAACTTAATTCACCCCTCCACTTT.

This rearrangement joins TRBV6-5 to TRBJ2-7, with unresolved D. The germline V gene encodes CDR1 MNHEY and CDR2 SVGAGI. The CDR3 runs 13 residues. The V gene lost 3 bases and the J gene lost 2 bases, with 8 bases spanning the gap. CDR3 bases: TGTGCCAGCAGTTATTTGGGCGCCTACGAGCAGTACTTC. Translation gives CASSYLGAYEQYF.

This chain uses TRBV7-9 with TRBJ2-7; TRBD2 matches 8 bases. Germline V lookup: CDR1 SEHNR, CDR2 FQNEAQ (reference sequence). CDR3 length: 15 amino acids. J was trimmed by 0 bases and V by 3 bases; bases with no gene match: 4. CDR3: CASSFSGTSSYEQYF. CDR3 coding DNA: TGTGCCAGCAGCTTTTCCGGGACTAGCTCCTACGAGCAGTACTTC.

This clone was observed a few times. The chain is built from TRBV30 and TRBJ1-1; D is ambiguous. V was shortened by 1 base and J by 1 base, with 4 bases between the two germline ends. The CDR3 sequence is 12 residues long. From germline, CDR1 is GTSNPN and CDR2 SVGIG (reference sequence). CDR3 amino acids: CAWSEGNTEAFF. The CDR3 bases are TGTGCCTGGAGTGAGGGGAACACTGAAGCTTTCTTT. Together with reference TRBV30 and TRBJ1-1, the CDR3 gives the full variable domain: SQTIHQWPATLVQPVGSPLSLECTVEGTSNPNLYWYRQAAGRGLQLLFYSVGIGQISSEVPQNLSASRPQDRQFILSSKKLLLSDSGFYLCAWSEGNTEAFFGQGTRLTVV.

The chain uses TRBV7-2 and TRBJ1-1; tentative D call: TRBD1 (6 bases). CDR3 length: 15 residues. Trimming removed 4 bases at V and 1 base at J, with 13 bases between. Germline V gene lookup returns CDR1 SGHTA and CDR2 FQGNSA. The CDR3: CASSSQGGANTEAFF. CDR3 in DNA: TGTGCCAGCAGCTCACAGGGTGGGGCGAACACTGAAGCTTTCTTT. Looking up the rest from reference TRBV7-2 and TRBJ1-1 gives the full variable domain: GAGVSQSPSNKVTEKGKDVELRCDPISGHTALYWYRQSLGQGLEFLIYFQGNSAPDKSGLPSDRFSAERTGGSVSTLTIQRTQQEDSAVYLCASSSQGGANTEAFFGQGTRLTVV.

This clone was detected only once. The chain joins TRBV7-2 to TRBJ2-7, with TRBD2 matching over 10 bases. The germline V gene encodes CDR1 SGHTA and CDR2 FQGNSA. V lost 1 base, J lost 5 bases, and 5 bases stayed unmatched. This CDR3 has 15 amino acids. The CDR3 coding sequence is TGTGCCAGCAGCTTAGTCGGGACTAGCGTCGACGAGCAGTACTTC. It yields the protein CASSLVGTSVDEQYF.

This rearrangement joins TRBV5-1 to TRBJ2-7, with a weak D call TRBD2 (6 bases). Germline loops: CDR1 SGHRS, CDR2 YFSETQ. This CDR3 comprises 17 residues. V was pared by 3 bases and J by 6 bases, with 25 bases between. CDR3 in DNA: TGCGCCAGCAGCTACTCCCCTTTCCGAGAGGGCGGGACCGAGCAGTACTTC. Protein sequence: CASSYSPFREGGTEQYF.

The V gene is TRBV7-2, the J gene TRBJ1-1; TRBD1 is a possible D gene (6 bases). Looked up from germline, CDR1 is SGHTA and CDR2 is FQGNSA. The length of the CDR3 is 16 residues. The V end lost 5 bases, the J end lost 1 base, and 17 bases lay between the germline ends. The CDR3 DNA reads as TGTGCCAGCAGCCCATGGGGGGGGACATCGAACACTGAAGCTTTCTTT. It encodes CASSPWGGTSNTEAFF.

The rearrangement joins TRBV6-5 to TRBJ1-2; D may be TRBD1 (6 bases). This CDR3 has 14 amino acids. Trimming cost V 0 bases and J 7 bases, with 12 bases left between them. CDR1 is MNHEY, CDR2 SVGAGI, per germline. The CDR3 DNA is TGTGCCAGCAGTTACTCCGGGGGGCGCTTTGGCTACACCTTC. This gives the protein CASSYSGGRFGYTF.

The V and J genes are TRBV30 and TRBJ2-7, with TRBD2 matching over 7 bases. J was trimmed by 3 bases and V by 4 bases; bases with no gene match: 3. Germline CDR1 GTSNPN, CDR2 SVGIG (reference sequence). The CDR3 length is 12 residues. As DNA, the CDR3 is TGTGCCTGGAAGCGGGGCATCTACGAGCAGTACTTC. Its protein is CAWKRGIYEQYF. Supplemented by reference TRBV30 and TRBJ2-7, the full variable domain reads SQTIHQWPATLVQPVGSPLSLECTVEGTSNPNLYWYRQAAGRGLQLLFYSVGIGQISSEVPQNLSASRPQDRQFILSSKKLLLSDSGFYLCAWKRGIYEQYFGPGTRLTVT.

This clone was seen a single time. DNA of the CDR3: TGCGCCAGCAGAACAGGGTCTAGCACAGATACGCAGTATTTT. It specifies CASRTGSSTDTQYF. J is TRBJ2-3 and V is TRBV5-1, with D possibly being TRBD1 (6 bases). This CDR3 is 14 amino acids long. Germline loops: CDR1 SGHRS, CDR2 YFSETQ. The V and J ends lost 5 bases and 0 bases respectively, with 10 bases between them.

This rearrangement joins TRBV19 to TRBJ1-5; D unresolved. V lost 3 bases to trimming and J lost 2 bases, with 11 bases between them. CDR1 is LNHDA and CDR2 is SQIVND in the germline V gene (reference sequence). This CDR3 comprises 15 residues. The CDR3 sequence is CASSIRGLGNQPQHF. Here the CDR3 DNA reads TGTGCCAGTAGTATTCGAGGGTTAGGCAATCAGCCCCAGCATTTT.

CDR3 sequence reads: CASSTLNTEAFF. In nucleotides, the CDR3 is TGTGCCAGCAGCACCTTGAACACTGAAGCTTTCTTT. The chain carries TRBV5-4 and TRBJ1-1; no definite D call. CDR1 SGHNT and CDR2 YYREEE come from the germline V gene (reference sequence). The V gene lost 4 bases and the J gene lost 0 bases, with 4 bases spanning the gap. The CDR3 has 12 amino acids.

The chain uses TRBV9 and TRBJ1-1, with D possibly TRBD1 on 5 matching bases. The CDR3 has 16 amino acids. Trimming took off 4 bases at V and 4 bases at J, with 20 bases between the two ends. CDR1 is SGDLS and CDR2 is YYNGEE in the germline V gene. The CDR3 loop is CASSPRLTQGGTEAFF. For the CDR3, the DNA is TGTGCCAGCAGCCCCCGACTCACCCAGGGAGGCACTGAAGCTTTCTTT.

This chain links TRBV4-3 with TRBJ1-4, with TRBD1 identical over 10 bases. CDR1 LGHNA and CDR2 YSLEER come from the germline V gene. V was pared by 0 bases and J by 8 bases, with 6 bases of the junction left unmatched. The CDR3 is 16 residues long. CDR3 amino acids: CASSQDDGTGDEKLFF. In nucleotides, the CDR3 is TGCGCCAGCAGCCAAGATGATGGGACAGGGGACGAAAAACTGTTTTTT.

The V call is TRBV19, the J call TRBJ1-1; D gene ambiguous. V dropped 5 bases and J dropped 3 bases, with 10 bases sitting between them. CDR1 is LNHDA, CDR2 SQIVND, per germline (reference sequence). The CDR3 length is 13 residues. CDR3 amino acids: CASSASPYTEAFF. The CDR3, as DNA: TGTGCCAGTAGTGCTTCCCCATACACTGAAGCTTTCTTT.

The chain joins TRBV11-2 to TRBJ2-3, with 14 bases that match TRBD2. The J segment lost 3 bases and the V segment lost 8 bases, leaving 1 base of the junction unmatched. This CDR3 region has 14 residues. Germline CDR1 reads SGHAT; CDR2 reads FQNNGV. Here the CDR3 reads CASRTSGGTDTQYF. The CDR3 DNA sequence: TGTGCCAGCCGGACTAGCGGGGGGACAGATACGCAGTATTTT.

The rearrangement uses TRBV5-5 and TRBJ2-5, with D possibly being TRBD1 or TRBD2 (6 bases each). The V gene lost 1 base and the J gene lost 6 bases, with 16 bases spanning the gap. This CDR3 comprises 15 residues. The germline V gene encodes CDR1 SGHKS and CDR2 YYEKEE (reference sequence). CDR3 sequence reads: CASSLWRQGRQTQYF. The CDR3 bases are TGTGCCAGCAGCTTGTGGAGGCAGGGGAGGCAGACCCAGTACTTC.

This clone showed up just a few times. The chain carries TRBV5-1 and TRBJ2-3; D might be TRBD1 or TRBD2, each matching 5 bases. V was trimmed by 4 bases and J by 2 bases, leaving 14 bases between them. CDR1 is SGHRS and CDR2 is YFSETQ in the germline V gene. The CDR3 contains 15 residues. This CDR3 is CASSPSGTYTDTQYF. CDR3 nucleotide sequence: TGCGCCAGCAGCCCCTCCGGGACCTACACAGATACGCAGTATTTT.

The rearrangement uses TRBV29-1 and TRBJ2-5; 7 bases map to TRBD1. Trimming at V came to 7 bases and at J to 4 bases, leaving 12 bases not matched to a gene. Germline assignment: CDR1 SQVTM and CDR2 ANQGSEA. CDR3 length: 14 residues. Written as DNA, the CDR3 is TGCAGCGCCTTCGGGACAGCGAAAGGAGAGACCCAGTACTTC. Its translation: CSAFGTAKGETQYF.